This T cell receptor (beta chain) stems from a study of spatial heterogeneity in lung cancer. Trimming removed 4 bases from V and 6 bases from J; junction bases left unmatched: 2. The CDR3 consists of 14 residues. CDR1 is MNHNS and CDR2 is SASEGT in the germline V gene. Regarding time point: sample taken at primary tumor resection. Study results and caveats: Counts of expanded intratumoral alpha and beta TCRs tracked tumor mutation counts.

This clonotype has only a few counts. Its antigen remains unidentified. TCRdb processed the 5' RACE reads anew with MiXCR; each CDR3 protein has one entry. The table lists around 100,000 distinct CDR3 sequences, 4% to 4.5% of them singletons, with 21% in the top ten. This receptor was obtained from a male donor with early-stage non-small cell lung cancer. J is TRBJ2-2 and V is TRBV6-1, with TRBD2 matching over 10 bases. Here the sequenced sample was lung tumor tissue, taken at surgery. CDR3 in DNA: TGTGCCAGCAGTGGGGGACTAGCGTCCGGGGAGCTGTTTTTT. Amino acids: CASSGGLASGELFF.